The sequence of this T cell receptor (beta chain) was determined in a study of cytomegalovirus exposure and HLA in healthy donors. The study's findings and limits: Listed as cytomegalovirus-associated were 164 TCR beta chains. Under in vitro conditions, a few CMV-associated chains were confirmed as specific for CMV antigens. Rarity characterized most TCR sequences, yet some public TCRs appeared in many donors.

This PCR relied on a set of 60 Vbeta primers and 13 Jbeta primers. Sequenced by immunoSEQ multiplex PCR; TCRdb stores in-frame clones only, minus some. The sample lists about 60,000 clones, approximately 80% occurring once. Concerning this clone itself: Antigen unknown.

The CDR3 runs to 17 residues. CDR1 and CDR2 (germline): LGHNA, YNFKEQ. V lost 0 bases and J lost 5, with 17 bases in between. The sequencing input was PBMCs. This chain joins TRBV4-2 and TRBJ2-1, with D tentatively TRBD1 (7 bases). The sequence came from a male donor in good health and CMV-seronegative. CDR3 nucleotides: TGTGCCAGCAGCCAAGATCCCGCAGGGGGGAATAACAATGAGCAGTTCTTC. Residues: CASSQDPAGGNNNEQFF.